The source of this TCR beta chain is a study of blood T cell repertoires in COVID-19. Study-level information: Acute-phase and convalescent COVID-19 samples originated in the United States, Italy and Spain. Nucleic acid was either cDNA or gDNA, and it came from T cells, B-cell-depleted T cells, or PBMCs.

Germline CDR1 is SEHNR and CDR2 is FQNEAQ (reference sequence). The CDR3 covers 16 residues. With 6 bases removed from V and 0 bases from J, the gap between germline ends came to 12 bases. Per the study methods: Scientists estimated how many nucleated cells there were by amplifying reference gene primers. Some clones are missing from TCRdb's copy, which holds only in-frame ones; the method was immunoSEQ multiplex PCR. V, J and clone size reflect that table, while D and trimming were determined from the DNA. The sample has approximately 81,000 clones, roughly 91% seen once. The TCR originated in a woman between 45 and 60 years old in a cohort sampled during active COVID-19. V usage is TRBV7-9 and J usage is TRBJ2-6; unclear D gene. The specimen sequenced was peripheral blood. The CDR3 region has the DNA TGTGCCAGCAGTCCTACGGCGGCCTCTGGGGCCAACGTCCTGACTTTC. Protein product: CASSPTAASGANVLTF.